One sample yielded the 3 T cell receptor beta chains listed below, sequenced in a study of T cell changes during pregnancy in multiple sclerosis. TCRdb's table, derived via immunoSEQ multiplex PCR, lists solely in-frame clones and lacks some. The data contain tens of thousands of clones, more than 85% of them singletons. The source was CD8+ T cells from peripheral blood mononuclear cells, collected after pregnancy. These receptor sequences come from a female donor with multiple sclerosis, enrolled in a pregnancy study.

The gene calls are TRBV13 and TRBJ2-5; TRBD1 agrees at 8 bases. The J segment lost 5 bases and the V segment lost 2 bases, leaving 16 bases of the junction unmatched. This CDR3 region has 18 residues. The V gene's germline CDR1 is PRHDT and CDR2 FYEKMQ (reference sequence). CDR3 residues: CASSLPLAAGGKEETQYF. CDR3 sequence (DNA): TGTGCCAGCAGCTTACCACTAGCAGCAGGGGGCAAAGAGGAGACCCAGTACTTC.

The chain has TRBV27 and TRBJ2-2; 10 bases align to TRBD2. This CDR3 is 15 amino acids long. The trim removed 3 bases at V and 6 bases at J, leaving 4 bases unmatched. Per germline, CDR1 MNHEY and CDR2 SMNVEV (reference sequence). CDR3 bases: TGTGCCAGCAGTTTCCTAGCGGGAGCCGCCGGGGAGCTGTTTTTT. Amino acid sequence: CASSFLAGAAGELFF.

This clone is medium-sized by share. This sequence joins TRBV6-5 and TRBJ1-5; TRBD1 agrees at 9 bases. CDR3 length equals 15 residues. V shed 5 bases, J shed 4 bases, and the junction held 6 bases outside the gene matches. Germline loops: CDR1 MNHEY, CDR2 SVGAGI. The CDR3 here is CASSPRDRENQPQHF. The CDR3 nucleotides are TGTGCCAGCAGTCCCCGGGACAGGGAGAATCAGCCCCAGCATTTT.